A single sample is the source of the 5 T cell receptor beta chains below, sequenced in a study of blood T cell repertoires in COVID-19. The table came from immunoSEQ multiplex PCR; TCRdb's copy has only in-frame clones and leaves some out. The data hold 75,000 to 80,000 clones, with roughly 80% observed a single time. Material: peripheral blood. These receptors came from an older woman with acute or convalescent COVID-19.

The chain links TRBV5-1 to TRBJ2-3; TRBD1 aligns across 10 bases. This CDR3 contains 15 residues. Germline V CDR1 and CDR2: SGHRS, YFSETQ. Trimming at V came to 5 bases and at J to 5 bases, leaving 8 bases not matched to a gene. CDR3 DNA sequence: TGCGCCAGCAGTCGAGACAGGGGGCTGGGAGATACGCAGTATTTT. As protein: CASSRDRGLGDTQYF.

As regards this clone: A read error may account for a junction end that differs from germline. The J gene is TRBJ2-1, the V gene TRBV7-7; TRBD1 matches at 12 bases. The CDR3 loop spans 15 amino acids. From germline, CDR1 is SSHAT and CDR2 FNYEAQ (reference sequence). The CDR3 nucleotides are TGTGCTAGCAGTTCGTCAGGGACAGGGGGCGCCGAGCAGTTCTTC. Amino acid sequence: CASSSSGTGGAEQFF.

V gene TRBV30 combines with J gene TRBJ1-5, with TRBD1 as a possible D gene (5 bases). CDR1 GTSNPN and CDR2 SVGIG come from the germline V gene (reference sequence). The CDR3 is 14 residues long. Trimming took off 0 bases at V and 6 bases at J, with 12 bases between the two ends. The CDR3 reads CAWSVGQGGQPQHF. CDR3 nucleotide sequence: TGTGCCTGGAGTGTAGGCCAGGGAGGTCAGCCCCAGCATTTT.

V and J are TRBV7-8 and TRBJ1-3, with unresolved D. V was pared by 3 bases and J by 0 bases, with 6 bases between. Germline lookup yields CDR1 SGHVS and CDR2 FQNEAQ. The CDR3 sequence is 14 residues long. In nucleotides, the CDR3 is TGTGCCAGCAGCTTCGCGGACTCTGGAAACACCATATATTTT. Amino acids: CASSFADSGNTIYF.

The V call is TRBV6-2 or TRBV6-3, the J call TRBJ1-2; 9 nucleotides match TRBD1. Germline trimming cut 5 bases from V and 4 bases from J; bases unmatched to any gene: 11. The CDR3 contains 16 residues. The germline V gene has CDR1 MNHEY and CDR2 SVGEGT. DNA of the CDR3: TGTGCCAGCAGTCCAATGCCTGGGGACAGGGTCTATGGCTACACCTTC. This encodes CASSPMPGDRVYGYTF.